The 14 T cell receptor beta chains listed next were all sequenced from one sample in a study of blood T cell repertoires in COVID-19. The repertoire was sequenced with immunoSEQ multiplex PCR; TCRdb's copy has only in-frame clones and lacks some. The sample has about 20,000 clones, approximately 92% seen once. Sequencing was done on a sample of peripheral blood. The origin of the receptors is a man aged 70 or older with active COVID-19.

This chain links TRBV30 with TRBJ2-1; 9 nucleotides agree with TRBD2. The V gene end was trimmed by 3 bases and the J gene end by 0 bases; junction bases not matched to a gene: 6. Per the germline V gene, CDR1 is GTSNPN and CDR2 is SVGIG (reference sequence). CDR3 length equals 16 residues. The CDR3 DNA follows: TGTGCCTGGAGAGCCGGGACTAGCCCCTCCTACAATGAGCAGTTCTTC. This codes for CAWRAGTSPSYNEQFF.

The chain carries TRBV5-1 and TRBJ2-7; D may be TRBD1 (6 bases). The CDR3 is 16 residues long. Germline values: CDR1 SGHRS, CDR2 YFSETQ. The V and J ends lost 3 bases and 2 bases respectively, with 18 bases between them. The CDR3: CASSYSPGQGPYEQYF. DNA for the CDR3: TGCGCCAGCAGCTACTCTCCTGGGCAGGGGCCCTACGAGCAGTACTTC. Full variable domain (outside the CDR3, taken from reference TRBV5-1 and TRBJ2-7): KAGVTQTPRYLIKTRGQQVTLSCSPISGHRSVSWYQQTPGQGLQFLFEYFSETQRNKGNFPGRFSGRQFSNSRSEMNVSTLELGDSALYLCASSYSPGQGPYEQYFGPGTRLTVT.

V usage is TRBV11-2 and J usage is TRBJ1-1; 8 nucleotides match TRBD1. The CDR3 is made up of 16 amino acids. The V gene end was trimmed by 0 bases and the J gene end by 10 bases; junction bases not matched to a gene: 13. Germline V gene lookup returns CDR1 SGHAT and CDR2 FQNNGV. In DNA form, the CDR3 reads TGTGCCAGCAGCTTAGAGCGTTCCGGGACAGGATCCCCAGCTTTCTTT. It translates to CASSLERSGTGSPAFF.

The chain has TRBV7-2 and TRBJ2-7, with TRBD2 matching over 11 bases. CDR1 is SGHTA, CDR2 FQGNSA, per germline. The CDR3 loop spans 15 amino acids. The V gene end was trimmed by 3 bases and the J gene end by 2 bases; junction bases not matched to a gene: 3. The CDR3: CASSLASGGPYEQYF. The CDR3 bases are TGTGCCAGCAGCTTGGCTAGCGGGGGGCCCTACGAGCAGTACTTC.

The V and J genes are TRBV18 and TRBJ1-1; 8 bases are shared with TRBD1. This CDR3 has 14 residues. Germline CDR1 KGHSH, CDR2 LQKENI. Losses at the gene ends were 5 bases for V and 1 base for J; bases not matched to a gene: 3. The CDR3 nucleotides are TGTGCCAGCTCAGCGACAGGGGCGAACACTGAAGCTTTCTTT. Translated: CASSATGANTEAFF. The entire variable domain, with the rest obtained from reference TRBV18 and TRBJ1-1, is as follows: NAGVMQNPRHLVRRRGQEARLRCSPMKGHSHVYWYRQLPEEGLKFMVYLQKENIIDESGMPKERFSAEFPKEGPSILRIQQVVRGDSAAYFCASSATGANTEAFFGQGTRLTVV.

The CDR3 spells CASSGDNPDYNEQFF. The DNA for the CDR3 is TGTGCCAGCAGTGGAGACAACCCAGACTACAATGAGCAGTTCTTC. The chain uses TRBV2 and TRBJ2-1; the D is unclear. This CDR3 is 15 amino acids long. The ends were cut back, 4 bases at V and 3 bases at J, with 13 bases in the middle. Germline V gives CDR1 SNHLY, CDR2 FYNNEI.

The chain has TRBV5-8 and TRBJ1-2; 12 bases fit TRBD1. This CDR3 has 18 amino acids. Germline V gene sequence: CDR1 SGHTS, CDR2 YDEGEE. The trim removed 6 bases at V and 4 bases at J, leaving 16 bases unmatched. CDR3 amino acids: CASIARPGQGALGYGYTF. Here the CDR3 DNA reads TGTGCCAGCATCGCCCGACCGGGACAGGGGGCGCTCGGCTATGGCTACACCTTC.

The chain recombines TRBV18 with TRBJ2-4, with TRBD1 identical over 7 bases. This CDR3 is 17 amino acids long. In germline, CDR1 is KGHSH, CDR2 LQKENI. The ends lost 2 bases at V and 0 bases at J; junction bases unmatched: 7. The CDR3 DNA reads TGTGCCAGCTCACCAGCATCGGGACAGATAGCCAAAAACATTCAGTACTTC. Translation: CASSPASGQIAKNIQYF.

V and J are TRBV14 and TRBJ2-1, with 8 bases fitting TRBD1. This CDR3 spans 17 amino acids. CDR1 and CDR2 (germline): SGHDN, FVKESK. V shed 2 bases and J 0 bases; nucleotides not matched to a gene: 6. The CDR3 DNA reads as TGTGCCAGCAGCCAACCCAGGGGACAGGACTCCTACAATGAGCAGTTCTTC. This translates into CASSQPRGQDSYNEQFF. Filled out from reference TRBV14 and TRBJ2-1, the complete variable domain reads EAGVTQFPSHSVIEKGQTVTLRCDPISGHDNLYWYRRVMGKEIKFLLHFVKESKQDESGMPNNRFLAERTGGTYSTLKVQPAELEDSGVYFCASSQPRGQDSYNEQFFGPGTRLTVL.

This chain joins TRBV9 and TRBJ2-2; 8 bases fit TRBD2. The CDR3 is 15 residues long. J lost 6 bases, V lost 0 bases, and 4 bases had no gene match. Per the germline V gene, CDR1 is SGDLS and CDR2 is YYNGEE. The CDR3 here is CASSVDPAGAGELFF. The CDR3 DNA reads TGTGCCAGCAGCGTAGATCCAGCGGGAGCCGGGGAGCTGTTTTTT.

The rearrangement uses TRBV6-5 and TRBJ1-1; TRBD1 matches 9 bases. Per germline, CDR1 MNHEY and CDR2 SVGAGI. There are 13 residues in the CDR3. The V segment lost 2 bases and the J segment 10 bases; nucleotides outside the gene matches: 5. CDR3 sequence (DNA): TGTGCCAGCAGTTACAACCCGGACAGGGGAGCTTTCTTT. Encoded protein: CASSYNPDRGAFF.

V usage is TRBV19 and J usage is TRBJ2-7; a weak D match, TRBD2 (5 bases). The CDR3 spans 15 residues. Germline lookup yields CDR1 LNHDA and CDR2 SQIVND (reference sequence). Trimming removed 4 bases from V and 1 base from J, with 14 bases in between. CDR3 coding DNA: TGTGCCAGTAGTAGCCGGGGTGAGATTTCCTACGAGCAGTACTTC. As protein: CASSSRGEISYEQYF.

The V and J genes are TRBV4-3 and TRBJ1-2; D is ambiguous. This CDR3 has 15 amino acids. Per germline, CDR1 LGHNA and CDR2 YSLEER. Trimming pared 4 bases from V and 4 bases from J, leaving 16 bases between. The CDR3 bases are TGCGCCAGCAGCCCCTTTTCGACAAGCCCCTATGGCTACACCTTC. Translating it yields CASSPFSTSPYGYTF.

The rearrangement links TRBV6-6 to TRBJ2-7; 8 bases are a match to TRBD2. This CDR3 comprises 15 residues. Germline V gene data show CDR1 as MNHNY and CDR2 as SVGAGI (reference sequence). V shed 0 bases, J shed 4 bases, and the junction held 5 bases outside the gene matches. The CDR3 DNA is TGTGCCAGCAGTTACTCGATCCTAGCGGGTTACGAGCAGTACTTC. Its translation is CASSYSILAGYEQYF.